What follows is one T cell receptor beta chain and its context. This specimen comes from a study of T cells after yellow fever vaccination. Study-level background: Fractions with few cells were prepared using SMART-Seq v4 Ultra Low Input.

V shed 6 bases, J shed 0 bases, and the junction held 4 bases outside the gene matches. CDR3 length: 14 residues. Germline V gene data show CDR1 as MNHEY and CDR2 as SVGAGI. TCRdb reprocessed the 5' RACE reads with MiXCR, giving one entry per CDR3 protein. This sample has 300,000 to 350,000 distinct CDR3 sequences, with approximately 3.9% found just once. The sequencing here drew on PBMCs, taken 5 days after the yellow fever booster vaccination. The sequence was obtained from a man aged 18-30 years who received the YFV17D yellow fever vaccine. The genes are TRBV6-5 and TRBJ1-1; 7 bases are shared with TRBD1. The CDR3 sequence is CASRVQGLNTEAFF. CDR3 bases: TGTGCCAGCAGAGTACAGGGGTTGAACACTGAAGCTTTCTTT.